The T cell receptor (beta chain) under discussion was sequenced for a study of CD8 T cells in Susac syndrome. Random hexamers served to reverse transcribe roughly 0.45 to 1 ug RNA. Using its own MiXCR run on the immunoSEQ multiplex PCR reads, TCRdb lists one record per CDR3 protein. Counted here are fewer than 85,000 distinct CDR3 sequences, less than 95% occurring once; the ten biggest clones make up about 0.48%. V shed 5 bases, J shed 1 base, and the junction held 9 bases outside the gene matches. The CDR3 is 16 amino acids. The V gene's germline CDR1 is SEHNR and CDR2 FQNEAQ (reference sequence). The sample taken for sequencing was CD8+ T cells from PBMCs. The J gene is TRBJ2-7, the V gene TRBV7-9; 9 nucleotides align to TRBD1. This clonotype originated in a human donor with Susac syndrome. The CDR3: CASSPARTGVSYEQYF. CDR3 DNA sequence: TGTGCCAGCAGCCCGGCCCGGACAGGGGTTTCCTACGAGCAGTACTTC.